What follows describes a single T cell receptor beta chain. Its cognate antigen has yet to be identified. There are no base qualities to consult, and no much larger clone falls within one base. The data are from a study of T cell repertoires in cytomegalovirus infection (dated by TCRdb to about 2019). For the study in its entirety: Because public TCR beta signatures pointed to carriage of CMV infection together with the matching HLA type, the HLA type of each donor mattered for the analysis. Overall study outcomes, separate from this receptor: The ex vivo response was dominated by HLA-C-restricted CMV-specific TCR beta clonotypes, which also provided the single most frequent clonotype in two of eight donors. In both this cohort and an independent approximately 400-donor cohort, the cumulative frequency of public TCR beta family members distinguished carriers of CMV infection plus the relevant HLA type.

Sequenced on an Illumina HiSeq 1500. The public reads were quality trimmed at Q25 with fastp and then assembled into clones with MiXCR by TCRdb, keeping productive beta chains. Rows are unified per CDR3 protein, each entry keeping the most common DNA and genes. Across this sample there are some 440,000 distinct CDR3 sequences, with 25% to 40% seen only once. The biggest ten clones account for roughly an eighth of the sample. V and J lose 2 bases and 0 bases, and a span of 10 bases separates them. The germline V gene encodes CDR1 SEHNR and CDR2 FQNEAQ (reference sequence). Counted from cysteine to phenylalanine, this CDR3 has 15 amino acids. CDR3 DNA is the only sequence kept; it has 45 bases, read in frame from the first base.

The clonotype was recovered from a human donor in good health (CMV status not recorded). Some clones in this sample may be carry-over from other donors' samples. The chain links TRBV7-9 with TRBJ1-1; 6 matching bases give a weak D call of TRBD1. Sequenced material: PBMCs. The CDR3 protein: CASSLTRGVNTEAFF. Read as DNA, the sequence is TGTGCCAGCAGCTTAACCAGGGGAGTGAACACTGAAGCTTTCTTT.